The 30 T cell receptor beta chains listed next were all sequenced from one sample in a study of TIL therapy for anti-PD-1-resistant metastatic lung cancer. Documented time point: pre-treatment sample, taken before nivolumab and TIL therapy. The immunoSEQ assay was v3. Generated by immunoSEQ multiplex PCR, the TCRdb table keeps only in-frame clones and is missing some. Of under 65,000 clones in the sample, over 75% were seen once. The specimen comprised blood, sampled at baseline. These receptors all stem from a person aged 30 to 80 with non-small cell lung cancer.

The chain is built from TRBV5-4 and TRBJ2-5; a possible D gene is TRBD1 (6 bases). This CDR3 contains 16 residues. The germline gives CDR1 SGHNT, CDR2 YYREEE (reference sequence). Trimming removed 0 bases at V and 2 bases at J, with 14 bases between. CDR3 sequence reads: CASSLGGGIGQETQYF. In DNA, the CDR3 is TGTGCCAGCAGCTTGGGAGGGGGAATAGGGCAAGAGACCCAGTACTTC.

The genes are TRBV5-5 and TRBJ1-4; D call uncertain. The CDR3 sequence is 14 residues long. Germline V lookup: CDR1 SGHKS, CDR2 YYEKEE (reference sequence). V shed 3 bases and J shed 3 bases, with 9 bases lying between them. The CDR3 here is CASSWTTANEKLFF. The CDR3 nucleotides are TGTGCCAGCAGCTGGACCACAGCTAATGAAAAACTGTTTTTT.

This chain connects TRBV7-3 to TRBJ2-2; TRBD1 aligns across 7 bases. Trimming cost V 5 bases and J 6 bases; bases outside gene matches: 3. CDR1 and CDR2 from the germline V gene are SGHTA and FQGTGA. The CDR3 contains 13 residues. The CDR3 coding sequence is TGTGCCAGCAGCCCCCAGGGGGCCGGGGAGCTGTTTTTT. Translating gives CASSPQGAGELFF.

The chain has TRBV7-2 and TRBJ1-5; D unresolved. Germline loops: CDR1 SGHTA, CDR2 FQGNSA. The CDR3 loop spans 14 amino acids. Trimming left V 4 bases short and J 2 bases short, with 9 bases between. The CDR3 protein is CASSSYGGNQPQHF. The CDR3 nucleotides read TGTGCCAGCAGCTCCTATGGGGGCAATCAGCCCCAGCATTTT. Together with reference TRBV7-2 and TRBJ1-5, the CDR3 gives the full variable domain: GAGVSQSPSNKVTEKGKDVELRCDPISGHTALYWYRQSLGQGLEFLIYFQGNSAPDKSGLPSDRFSAERTGGSVSTLTIQRTQQEDSAVYLCASSSYGGNQPQHFGDGTRLSIL.

The chain has TRBV3-1 (or the pseudogene TRBV3-2) and TRBJ1-4; a weak D match, TRBD1 (5 bases). The CDR3 sequence is 13 residues long. Germline lookup yields CDR1 LGHDT and CDR2 YNNKEL (reference sequence). V dropped 4 bases and J dropped 5 bases, with 8 bases sitting between them. This chain's CDR3 is CASSRGTNEKLFF. DNA for the CDR3: TGTGCCAGCAGCCGGGGCACAAATGAAAAACTGTTTTTT.

The rearrangement uses TRBV7-9 and TRBJ2-1; TRBD2 agrees at 7 bases. The CDR3 has 17 amino acids. V trimming: 5 bases; J trimming: 4 bases; junction bases outside the gene matches: 14. Germline values: CDR1 SEHNR, CDR2 FQNEAQ (reference sequence). The CDR3: CASSTPRGSGNYNEQFF. The CDR3 bases are TGTGCCAGCAGCACCCCCCGAGGGAGCGGGAATTACAATGAGCAGTTCTTC.

The J gene is TRBJ2-2, the V gene TRBV9, with D unclear. V shed 1 base and J shed 1 base, with 5 bases lying between them. Germline V gene data show CDR1 as SGDLS and CDR2 as YYNGEE. The CDR3 contains 14 residues. The CDR3 loop is CASSVWGNTGELFF. CDR3 nucleotides: TGTGCCAGCAGCGTATGGGGGAACACCGGGGAGCTGTTTTTT.

The chain employs TRBV6-2 or TRBV6-3 and TRBJ2-7, with a possible D match to TRBD1 (5 bases). Germline V gives CDR1 MNHEY, CDR2 SVGEGT. CDR3 length: 14 amino acids. Trimming pared 2 bases from V and 2 bases from J, leaving 10 bases between. CDR3 DNA sequence: TGTGCCAGCAGTTACACGAGCAGGGCCTACGAGCAGTACTTC. Protein sequence: CASSYTSRAYEQYF.

This clone came up once. This chain uses TRBV19 with TRBJ2-7; weak D call: TRBD1 (7 bases). The CDR3 extends over 14 amino acids. The germline gives CDR1 LNHDA, CDR2 SQIVND (reference sequence). V was trimmed by 4 bases and J by 2 bases, leaving 12 bases between them. The DNA of the CDR3 is TGTGCCAGTAGTACGACAGGGAGGACCTACGAGCAGTACTTC. Protein sequence: CASSTTGRTYEQYF.

The V gene is TRBV2, the J gene TRBJ1-2; tentatively, D is TRBD1 (5 bases). V gave up 10 bases and J gave up 2 bases, with 17 bases separating them. The CDR3 consists of 14 residues. Germline V gene data show CDR1 as SNHLY and CDR2 as FYNNEI. The CDR3 reads CATGSPGRNYGYTF. CDR3 nucleotide sequence: TGTGCCACCGGATCACCGGGACGGAACTATGGCTACACCTTC. Drawing the rest from reference TRBV2 and TRBJ1-2, the complete variable domain is EPEVTQTPSHQVTQMGQEVILRCVPISNHLYFYWYRQILGQKVEFLVSFYNNEISEKSEIFDDQFSVERPDGSNFTLKIRSTKLEDSAMYFCATGSPGRNYGYTFGSGTRLTVV.

In its sample, this clone was seen a few times. This chain connects TRBV7-3 to TRBJ2-2, with D unresolved. Trimming pared 4 bases from V and 7 bases from J, leaving 10 bases between. Looked up from germline, CDR1 is SGHTA and CDR2 is FQGTGA. This CDR3 is built from 13 residues. CDR3 residues: CASSYFVGGELFF. CDR3 bases: TGTGCCAGCAGCTATTTTGTTGGCGGGGAGCTGTTTTTT.

The chain carries TRBV9 and TRBJ2-1, with TRBD2 matching 12 bases. The V gene's germline CDR1 is SGDLS and CDR2 YYNGEE. Trimming at V came to 0 bases and at J to 10 bases, leaving 8 bases not matched to a gene. This CDR3 comprises 16 residues. The CDR3 coding sequence is TGTGCCAGCAGCGTAGGCGGACTAGCGGGGACCCGGGAGCAGTTCTTC. Residues: CASSVGGLAGTREQFF. Complete variable domain (other parts from reference TRBV9 and TRBJ2-1): DSGVTQTPKHLITATGQRVTLRCSPRSGDLSVYWYQQSLDQGLQFLIQYYNGEERAKGNILERFSAQQFPDLHSELNLSSLELGDSALYFCASSVGGLAGTREQFFGPGTRLTVL.

The table lists this clone with a count of one. The chain has TRBV6-5 and TRBJ2-5, with 7 bases that match TRBD1. Germline lookup yields CDR1 MNHEY and CDR2 SVGAGI. With V trimmed by 4 bases and J by 5 bases, 4 bases remained unmatched. This CDR3 has 13 residues. The CDR3 region has the DNA TGTGCCAGCAGTTCGACAGGGACGGAGACCCAGTACTTC. Amino acids: CASSSTGTETQYF.

The chain combines TRBV5-6 with TRBJ2-1; TRBD2 agrees at 11 bases. Trimming cost V 5 bases and J 6 bases; bases outside gene matches: 4. CDR1 SGHDT and CDR2 YYEEEE come from the germline V gene. The CDR3 loop spans 14 amino acids. In nucleotides, the CDR3 is TGTGCCAGCAGATTAGCGGGAGGGCCCAATGAGCAGTTCTTC. It codes for CASRLAGGPNEQFF.

The rearrangement links TRBV19 to TRBJ1-2; 12 bases agree with TRBD1. The CDR3 length is 17 residues. CDR1 and CDR2 from the germline V gene are LNHDA and SQIVND (reference sequence). V lost 8 bases to trimming and J lost 8 bases; unmatched junction nucleotides: 18. The CDR3 here is CASAYAGTGGVPSGYTF. The CDR3 nucleotides are TGTGCCAGTGCATACGCCGGGACAGGGGGCGTCCCCTCCGGCTACACCTTC. Using reference TRBV19 and TRBJ1-2 for the parts outside the CDR3, the full variable domain is DGGITQSPKYLFRKEGQNVTLSCEQNLNHDAMYWYRQDPGQGLRLIYYSQIVNDFQKGDIAEGYSVSREKKESFPLTVTSAQKNPTAFYLCASAYAGTGGVPSGYTFGSGTRLTVV.

The chain carries TRBV29-1 and TRBJ2-7; TRBD2 might be the D (6 bases). The CDR3 extends over 12 amino acids. Per germline, CDR1 SQVTM and CDR2 ANQGSEA. Trimming took 6 bases from V and 0 from J, leaving 9 bases between them. The CDR3 loop is CSVGTHSYEQYF. In DNA, the CDR3 is TGCAGCGTGGGGACTCACTCCTACGAGCAGTACTTC.

This chain connects TRBV13 to TRBJ2-5, with unresolved D. Trimming took 3 bases from V and 4 from J, leaving 9 bases between them. The CDR3 sequence is 13 residues long. Germline lookup yields CDR1 PRHDT and CDR2 FYEKMQ (reference sequence). CDR3 in amino acids: CASSFEQRETQYF. In nucleotides, the CDR3 is TGTGCCAGCAGCTTCGAACAGAGAGAGACCCAGTACTTC.

The V call is TRBV3-1 (or the pseudogene TRBV3-2), the J call TRBJ1-4, with a weak D call TRBD1 (5 bases). CDR1 is LGHDT and CDR2 is YNNKEL in the germline V gene (reference sequence). There are 15 residues in the CDR3. V lost 4 bases to trimming and J lost 8 bases, with 17 bases between them. The CDR3 spells CASSPNQGLGEKLFF. Here the CDR3 DNA reads TGTGCCAGCAGCCCCAACCAGGGCTTAGGGGAAAAACTGTTTTTT.

A few counts support this clone. This chain uses TRBV2 with TRBJ1-5; the D is unclear. CDR3 length: 11 residues. Germline CDR1 reads SNHLY; CDR2 reads FYNNEI. Trimming took 8 bases from V and 3 from J, leaving 5 bases between them. CDR3 protein: CASSLNQPQHF. The CDR3 DNA reads as TGTGCCAGCTCGCTCAATCAGCCCCAGCATTTT.

This clone was detected only a few times. V gene TRBV30 combines with J gene TRBJ2-7; 7 bases fit TRBD1. The CDR3 is 13 residues long. Germline CDR1 is GTSNPN and CDR2 is SVGIG (reference sequence). Trimming removed 6 bases from V and 0 bases from J; junction bases left unmatched: 5. The DNA of the CDR3 is TGTGCCTGCATGACAGGGAGCTCCTACGAGCAGTACTTC. This encodes CACMTGSSYEQYF.

The chain employs TRBV9 and TRBJ2-2; D is uncertain. This CDR3 spans 14 amino acids. The germline V gene has CDR1 SGDLS and CDR2 YYNGEE. The germline V and J ends were trimmed by 0 bases and 4 bases, with 7 bases remaining between them. The chain's CDR3 is CASSVVGRTGELFF. CDR3 bases: TGTGCCAGCAGCGTAGTTGGGCGCACCGGGGAGCTGTTTTTT.

The rearrangement uses TRBV2 and TRBJ1-5; D is unclear. Germline V gene lookup returns CDR1 SNHLY and CDR2 FYNNEI. Trimming left V 5 bases short and J 0 bases short, with 14 bases between. The length of the CDR3 is 16 residues. The CDR3 is CASSRQWSTSNQPQHF. The CDR3 DNA is TGTGCCAGCAGTAGACAATGGAGTACTAGCAATCAGCCCCAGCATTTT.

V is TRBV5-1 and J is TRBJ2-5; TRBD1 or TRBD2 may be the D gene (6 bases each). The germline CDR1 and CDR2 sequences are SGHRS and YFSETQ. The CDR3 length is 13 residues. With 3 bases removed from V and 4 bases from J, the gap between germline ends came to 10 bases. The CDR3 coding sequence is TGCGCCAGCAGCTCCGGGGGCTTAGAGACCCAGTACTTC. This sequence encodes CASSSGGLETQYF.

The gene calls are TRBV10-3 and TRBJ2-2, with 9 bases identical to TRBD1. V gave up 3 bases and J gave up 4 bases; unmatched junction bases: 6. This CDR3 has 16 amino acids. CDR1 is ENHRY and CDR2 is SYGVKD in the germline V gene. The CDR3 sequence is CAISEGQGRTTGELFF. The CDR3 bases are TGTGCCATCAGTGAAGGACAGGGGCGAACCACCGGGGAGCTGTTTTTT.

The chain recombines TRBV19 with TRBJ2-7; weak D call: TRBD2 (6 bases). Germline V lookup: CDR1 LNHDA, CDR2 SQIVND (reference sequence). The CDR3 consists of 14 residues. V shed 7 bases and J shed 2 bases, with 15 bases lying between them. CDR3 loop: CASNSPGVTYEQYF. The CDR3 coding sequence is TGTGCCAGTAATTCTCCGGGAGTTACCTACGAGCAGTACTTC.

The chain employs TRBV27 and TRBJ2-5, with 14 bases that match TRBD2. The germline CDR1 and CDR2 sequences are MNHEY and SMNVEV (reference sequence). V shed 5 bases and J 4 bases; nucleotides not matched to a gene: 9. The CDR3 is 17 residues long. The CDR3 DNA is TGTGCCAGCAGTGGGTCTATCGGGACTAGCGGGGGAGAGACCCAGTACTTC. Its protein product is CASSGSIGTSGGETQYF.

The chain has TRBV6-2 or TRBV6-3 and TRBJ2-5; no reliable D call. The germline CDR1 and CDR2 sequences are MNHEY and SVGEGT. The CDR3 has 14 amino acids. The V gene lost 5 bases and the J gene lost 0 bases, with 10 bases spanning the gap. CDR3 sequence: CASSTGWDQETQYF. The CDR3 coding sequence is TGTGCCAGCAGTACTGGGTGGGACCAAGAGACCCAGTACTTC.

V gene TRBV10-3 combines with J gene TRBJ2-5; tentatively, D is TRBD2 (5 bases). V was cut by 10 bases and J by 5 bases, with 20 bases left in between. The CDR3 covers 14 residues. Germline V gene data show CDR1 as ENHRY and CDR2 as SYGVKD. Written as DNA, the CDR3 is TGTGCCACCGAAACCTCCGGGGATTCGGAGACCCAGTACTTC. Residues: CATETSGDSETQYF.

This chain uses TRBV9 with TRBJ2-3, with TRBD2 matching over 8 bases. CDR3 length: 15 residues. V shed 3 bases, J shed 4 bases, and the junction held 7 bases outside the gene matches. Germline loops: CDR1 SGDLS, CDR2 YYNGEE. CDR3 sequence reads: CASSARDGRADTQYF. CDR3 DNA sequence: TGTGCCAGCAGCGCTCGTGACGGGAGGGCAGATACGCAGTATTTT.

This clone was detected a few times. This rearrangement joins TRBV7-9 to TRBJ1-1, with D possibly matching TRBD1 (5 bases). Germline CDR1 is SEHNR and CDR2 is FQNEAQ (reference sequence). V was cut by 5 bases and J by 4 bases, with 14 bases left in between. CDR3 length: 14 residues. CDR3 amino acids: CASSLSGRGTEAFF. In nucleotides, the CDR3 is TGTGCCAGCAGCCTTTCAGGGAGAGGCACTGAAGCTTTCTTT.